This T cell receptor beta chain was documented in a study of blood T cell repertoires in COVID-19. Study-wide background: The origin of the acute and convalescent COVID-19 samples was the United States, Italy and Spain. PBMCs, B-cell-depleted T cells, or T cells provided the cDNA or gDNA that made up the material.

Patients in Seattle were enrolled during active infection, then followed longitudinally. CDR3 length: 19 residues. The germline V gene has CDR1 LNHDA and CDR2 SQIVND (reference sequence). V lost 5 bases and J lost 3; bases outside the gene matches: 18. Original processing notes: Amplifying reference gene primers gave estimates of nucleated cell counts. This table comes from immunoSEQ multiplex PCR, and its TCRdb copy is limited to in-frame clones, with some not included. V, J and clone size were drawn from that table, and D and trimming were deduced from the DNA. The sample consists of over 150,000 clones, about 88% of them appearing once.

The sequence was obtained from a man in his 60s with COVID-19, enrolled during active disease. The gene calls are TRBV19 and TRBJ2-3; 9 bases agree with TRBD1. Input material: peripheral blood. CDR3 DNA: TGTGCCAGTAGTCTCCAGTCGGGACAGGGTTTAGTCGGGACAGATACGCAGTATTTT. Protein sequence: CASSLQSGQGLVGTDTQYF.